Listed below are T cell receptor beta chains from one sample, sequenced in a study of CD8 T cells in ankylosing spondylitis. One entry per CDR3 protein results from TCRdb running MiXCR on the 5' RACE reads. The sample contains 130,000 or so distinct CDR3 sequences, approximately 17% of which appear only once. Sequencing input: blood, either unsorted or a sorted T cell fraction (not recorded which). The receptor source for this set is a male donor with ankylosing spondylitis. CDR3s include the opening cysteine and the closing phenylalanine or tryptophan. The D gene is left open where the match is weak. Clone sizes are given selectively: once, few, many, or a class where the clone is expanded.

cdr3_aa cdr3_nt j_call d_call clone_size v_call
CASSIVGDRLGSSYNEQFF TGTGCCAGTAGTATAGTTGGGGACAGGTTGGGGAGCTCCTACAATGAGCAGTTCTTC TRBJ2-1 TRBD1 NA TRBV19
CASTQGLAGARGELFF TGTGCCAGCACACAGGGACTAGCGGGAGCTAGGGGGGAGCTGTTTTTT TRBJ2-2 TRBD2 NA TRBV9
CASSPDLADYGYTF TGCGCCAGCAGCCCGGACTTAGCAGACTATGGCTACACCTTC TRBJ1-2 NA NA TRBV5-1
CASSYTGGADGYTF TGTGCCAGCAGTTATACAGGGGGCGCGGATGGCTACACCTTC TRBJ1-2 TRBD1 NA TRBV28
CASSATANYGYTF TGTGCCAGCAGCGCGACAGCTAACTATGGCTACACCTTC TRBJ1-2 NA many TRBV14
CASSPLLSGAYEQYF TGTGCCAGCAGCCCGCTCTTGAGCGGAGCCTACGAGCAGTACTTC TRBJ2-7 NA NA TRBV7-9
CASSQDYSGYEQYF TGCGCCAGCAGCCAAGACTATAGCGGCTACGAGCAGTACTTC TRBJ2-7 NA few TRBV4-3
CASSIREGPAPYEQYF TGTGCCAGTAGTATTCGGGAGGGCCCGGCCCCCTACGAGCAGTACTTC TRBJ2-7 TRBD2 few TRBV19
CASSQAASGTHSTDTQYF TGTGCCAGCAGCCAGGCGGCTAGCGGGACCCATAGCACAGATACGCAGTATTTT TRBJ2-3 TRBD2 once TRBV7-6
CASSSYTGSPTDTQYF TGTGCCAGCTCATCTTATACAGGGAGCCCCACAGATACGCAGTATTTT TRBJ2-3 NA few TRBV18
CASKDYEQYF TGTGCCAGCAAGGATTACGAGCAGTACTTC TRBJ2-7 NA few TRBV6-1
CASSPRALNQETQYF TGTGCCAGCAGTCCCCGGGCCCTTAACCAAGAGACCCAGTACTTC TRBJ2-5 NA few TRBV6-1
CASTRGVSGRSEQFF TGTGCCAGCACGCGGGGGGTGAGCGGGAGAAGTGAGCAGTTCTTC TRBJ2-1 TRBD2 NA TRBV7-6
CASSWGQAYEQYF TGTGCCAGCAGCTGGGGACAGGCCTACGAGCAGTACTTC TRBJ2-7 TRBD1 few TRBV7-2
CASSLVRVPYNEQFF TGTGCCAGCAGCTTAGTCAGGGTACCCTACAATGAGCAGTTCTTC TRBJ2-1 NA few TRBV7-2
CASSLIVNQPQHF TGTGCCAGCAGTTTAATCGTCAATCAGCCCCAGCATTTT TRBJ1-5 NA few TRBV28
CASSLDPGNSGANVLTF TGCGCCAGCAGCTTGGATCCGGGAAACTCTGGGGCCAACGTCCTGACTTTC TRBJ2-6 NA NA TRBV5-1
CASGGDPLSGANVMTF TGTGCCAGCGGGGGGGACCCACTATCTGGGGCCAACGTCATGACTTTC TRBJ2-6 TRBD2 NA TRBV27
CASSPTSGSFEQFF TGTGCCAGCAGTCCGACTAGCGGGAGTTTTGAGCAGTTCTTC TRBJ2-1 TRBD2 NA TRBV28
CASRLTGSGNTIYF TGTGCCAGCAGGTTGACAGGCTCTGGAAACACCATATATTTT TRBJ1-3 NA few TRBV12-3/TRBV12-4
CASSLSGPHSFYEQYF TGTGCCAGCAGTTTAAGTGGACCCCATTCATTCTACGAGCAGTACTTC TRBJ2-7 NA few TRBV27
CSTSPAEQYF TGCAGTACTAGCCCCGCGGAGCAGTACTTC TRBJ2-7 NA many TRBV20-1
CASNLQGSGELFF TGTGCCAGCAACTTACAGGGGTCCGGGGAGCTGTTTTTT TRBJ2-2 TRBD1 NA TRBV7-6
CASSLYRDAFF TGTGCCAGCAGTTTATACAGGGACGCTTTCTTT TRBJ1-1 NA NA TRBV28
CASSPGSHEQYF TGTGCCAGCAGCCCCGGAAGCCACGAGCAGTACTTC TRBJ2-7 NA few TRBV28
CASSLAPWDNEQFF TGTGCCAGCAGCTTAGCCCCCTGGGACAATGAGCAGTTCTTC TRBJ2-1 NA NA TRBV7-9
CASSLPGVTEAFF TGTGCCAGCAGCTTACCGGGGGTCACTGAAGCTTTCTTT TRBJ1-1 NA NA TRBV7-9
CASSITSDQETQYF TGTGCCAGCAGCATCACTAGCGACCAAGAGACCCAGTACTTC TRBJ2-5 TRBD2 NA TRBV7-2
CASSLNYATGDLEQYF TGTGCCAGCAGCTTGAATTACGCGACAGGGGATCTAGAGCAGTACTTC TRBJ2-7 TRBD1 few TRBV5-6
CATNTGQGAETQYF TGCGCCACCAATACGGGACAGGGTGCAGAGACCCAGTACTTC TRBJ2-5 TRBD1 few TRBV5-1
CASSKEARTSGNIYNEQFF TGTGCCAGCAGCAAGGAGGCGCGGACTAGCGGGAACATCTACAATGAGCAGTTCTTC TRBJ2-1 TRBD2 NA TRBV3-1
CASSLLELSYNEQFF TGTGCCAGCAGCCTCTTAGAGCTATCCTACAATGAGCAGTTCTTC TRBJ2-1 NA few TRBV3-1
CASMEGGQETQYF TGTGCCAGCATGGAAGGGGGACAAGAGACCCAGTACTTC TRBJ2-5 NA few TRBV12-3/TRBV12-4
CASSGTSGTRSYNEQFF TGTGCCAGCAGTGGGACTAGCGGGACCCGCTCCTACAATGAGCAGTTCTTC TRBJ2-1 TRBD2 NA TRBV2
CASSFTKAGELFF TGTGCCAGCAGTTTCACGAAGGCCGGGGAGCTGTTTTTT TRBJ2-2 NA many TRBV27
CASSYGRTIWDTIYF TGTGCCAGCAGTTACGGCAGGACCATTTGGGACACCATATATTTT TRBJ1-3 NA few TRBV6-5
CASSFSGYEQYF TGTGCCAGCAGTTTTTCGGGTTACGAGCAGTACTTC TRBJ2-7 NA many TRBV27
CASSSTGTGDSRDVTGELFF TGTGCCAGCAGCTCCACCGGGACAGGGGACTCTAGGGATGTGACCGGGGAGCTGTTTTTT TRBJ2-2 TRBD1 few TRBV7-3
CASSSQGGVYEQYF TGTGCCAGCAGTTCTCAGGGGGGGGTATACGAGCAGTACTTC TRBJ2-7 NA few TRBV28
CASSVGPSGTALQDEQFF TGTGCCAGCAGCGTAGGCCCTAGCGGGACGGCACTACAGGATGAGCAGTTCTTC TRBJ2-1 TRBD2 NA TRBV9
CASSPGGDTQYF TGTGCCAGCAGCCCCGGGGGAGATACGCAGTATTTT TRBJ2-3 NA many TRBV7-9
CASSELGSQQETQYF TGTGCCAGCAGTGAATTGGGCAGCCAGCAAGAGACCCAGTACTTC TRBJ2-5 NA NA TRBV6-1
CASSLSRSHTDTQYF TGTGCCAGCAGTTTATCTCGATCACACACAGATACGCAGTATTTT TRBJ2-3 NA few TRBV27
CASSQEDRIYYEQYF TGCGCCAGCAGCCAGGAGGACAGGATCTACTACGAGCAGTACTTC TRBJ2-7 TRBD1 NA TRBV4-1
CASSPDGTKNIQYF TGCGCCAGCAGCCCGGACGGAACCAAAAACATTCAGTACTTC TRBJ2-4 NA few TRBV5-1
CASGSEFETQYF TGTGCCAGCGGATCGGAGTTTGAGACCCAGTACTTC TRBJ2-5 NA NA TRBV27
CASGPGYQPQHF TGTGCCAGCGGCCCGGGATATCAGCCCCAGCATTTT TRBJ1-5 NA NA TRBV9
CASSQTRGNTEAFF TGCGCCAGCAGCCAGACCAGGGGAAACACTGAAGCTTTCTTT TRBJ1-1 NA NA TRBV4-1
CASSHGFAEVNTEAFF TGTGCCAGCAGCCACGGCTTCGCGGAGGTGAACACTGAAGCTTTCTTT TRBJ1-1 NA many TRBV3-1
CASSGRLGGETQYF TGTGCCAGCAGTGGACGACTAGGCGGGGAGACCCAGTACTTC TRBJ2-5 NA once TRBV6-1
CASSHSGATDTQYF TGTGCCAGCAGCCATTCCGGGGCTACAGATACGCAGTATTTT TRBJ2-3 NA few TRBV7-3
CASSQDQQGGYNEQFF TGCGCCAGCAGCCAAGACCAACAGGGGGGCTACAATGAGCAGTTCTTC TRBJ2-1 TRBD1 NA TRBV4-3
CASSLSGLEQYF TGTGCCAGCAGTTTGTCGGGGCTTGAGCAGTACTTC TRBJ2-7 NA NA TRBV12-3/TRBV12-4
CASSILAGYEQYF TGTGCCAGCAGCATATTAGCAGGCTACGAGCAGTACTTC TRBJ2-7 NA few TRBV11-2
CSVDGSSSYEQYF TGCAGCGTTGACGGGAGCTCCTCTTACGAGCAGTACTTC TRBJ2-7 NA many TRBV29-1